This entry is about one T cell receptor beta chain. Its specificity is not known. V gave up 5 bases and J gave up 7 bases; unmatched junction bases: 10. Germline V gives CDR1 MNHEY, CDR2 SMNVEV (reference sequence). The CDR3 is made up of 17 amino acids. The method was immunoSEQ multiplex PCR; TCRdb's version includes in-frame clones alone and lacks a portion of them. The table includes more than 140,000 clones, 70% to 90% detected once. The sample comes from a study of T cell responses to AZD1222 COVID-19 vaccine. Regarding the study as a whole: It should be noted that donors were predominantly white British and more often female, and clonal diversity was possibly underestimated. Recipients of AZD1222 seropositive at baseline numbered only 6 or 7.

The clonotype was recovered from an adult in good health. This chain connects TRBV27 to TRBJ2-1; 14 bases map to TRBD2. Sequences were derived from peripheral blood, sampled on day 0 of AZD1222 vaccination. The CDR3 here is CASSLQGLAGVRNEQFF. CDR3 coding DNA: TGTGCCAGCAGTCTCCAGGGACTAGCGGGAGTTCGGAATGAGCAGTTCTTC.